A selection of T cell receptor beta chains follows, all from one sample in a study of shared clonotypes between healthy human individuals. Using immunoSEQ multiplex PCR, the repertoire was profiled, and TCRdb retains in-frame clones only, with some absent. The sample consists of about 2.4 million clones, more than 85% of them appearing once. The specimen sequenced was naive CD4+ T cells from PBMCs. These receptors were obtained from a young man in good health. Some clones in this sample may be carry-over from other donors' samples. CDR3s include the opening cysteine and the closing phenylalanine or tryptophan. Each record gives: V gene, clone size, J gene, D gene, CDR3 DNA, CDR3 protein. The D gene is left open where the match is weak. Expanded clones are given a class, and other clones once, few, many or no size at all.

TRBV6-5	NA	TRBJ1-2	TRBD1	TGTGCCAGAAAGACAGGGGACTATGGCTACACCTTC	CARKTGDYGYTF
TRBV2	once	TRBJ2-2	TRBD2	TGTGCCAGCCAGCCTTTGACGGGAGGGCCCGGGGAGCTGTTTTTT	CASQPLTGGPGELFF
TRBV6-5	NA	TRBJ2-3	TRBD1	TGTGCCAGCAGACCGGGACAGGTCCAGGATACGCAGTATTTT	CASRPGQVQDTQYF
TRBV7-6	NA	TRBJ2-5	NA	TGTGCCAGCAGCCCTACCGAAGACAGCCAAGAGACCCAGTACTTC	CASSPTEDSQETQYF
TRBV29-1	NA	TRBJ1-1	TRBD1	TGCAGCGGGGGGGACAGCACTGAAGCTTTCTTT	CSGGDSTEAFF
TRBV7-2	once	TRBJ2-6	NA	TGTGCCAGCAGCTTAGCGGGAGGAGTTGGGGCCAACGTCCTGACTTTC	CASSLAGGVGANVLTF
TRBV25-1	NA	TRBJ2-6	NA	TGTGCCAGCGCCGGAGGCCCCGGGGCCGGGGCCAACGTCCTGACTTTC	CASAGGPGAGANVLTF
TRBV13	NA	TRBJ2-7	TRBD1	TGTGCCAGCAGTCCACTTGGTGGGACAGGCGAGCAGTACTTC	CASSPLGGTGEQYF
TRBV7-6	NA	TRBJ2-1	TRBD2	TGTGCCAGCAGCGCCGCGGGGGGAACCTCCTACAATGAGCAGTTCTTC	CASSAAGGTSYNEQFF
TRBV19	few	TRBJ2-2	NA	TGTGCCAGTACCCCCGGGGCCGGGGAGCTGTTTTTT	CASTPGAGELFF
TRBV28	NA	TRBJ2-7	NA	TGTGCCAGCAGTTTCAGGGCCCGACCCTACGAGCAGTACTTC	CASSFRARPYEQYF
TRBV7-3	NA	TRBJ2-1	TRBD2	TGTGCCAGCAGCCCCGGACTAGCTGGGAGAGGGAATGAGCAGTTCTTC	CASSPGLAGRGNEQFF
TRBV28	NA	TRBJ2-2	TRBD2	TGTGGTTGCGGGGGAGACACCGGGGAGCTGTTTTTT	CGCGGDTGELFF
TRBV5-4	NA	TRBJ2-3	NA	TGTGCCAGCAGCTTTGGGCGGAGCACAGATACGCAGTATTTT	CASSFGRSTDTQYF
TRBV6-1	NA	TRBJ1-2	NA	TGTGCCAGCAGTGAATTTGGCTTTGGATTTAGTGGCTACACCTTC	CASSEFGFGFSGYTF
TRBV19	NA	TRBJ1-1	TRBD1	TGTGCCAGTAGTATAGACGGGACAGTTAAAGCTTTCTTT	CASSIDGTVKAFF
TRBV6-5	NA	TRBJ1-1	NA	TGTGCCAGCAGTTACTCTGGGGGGATCATGAACACTGAAGCTTTCTTT	CASSYSGGIMNTEAFF
TRBV7-9	NA	TRBJ2-5	NA	TGTGCCAGCAGCTTAAGAGGAGAGACCCAGTACTTC	CASSLRGETQYF
TRBV5-6	once	TRBJ2-7	TRBD1	TGTGCCAGCAGCCAATTCCGGACAGGGAAGACCTACGAGCAGTACTTC	CASSQFRTGKTYEQYF
TRBV7-8	NA	TRBJ1-5	TRBD1	TGTGCCAGCAGCTTAGGGGGACAGATGCTTCAGCCCCAGCATTTT	CASSLGGQMLQPQHF
TRBV7-2	NA	TRBJ2-7	NA	TGTGCCAGCAGCCCCCGCACCAATCCCTACGAGCAGTACTTC	CASSPRTNPYEQYF
TRBV7-6	NA	TRBJ2-1	TRBD2	TGTGCCAGCAGCCGACGGACTAGCGGGAGCTCCTACAATGAGCAGTTCTTC	CASSRRTSGSSYNEQFF